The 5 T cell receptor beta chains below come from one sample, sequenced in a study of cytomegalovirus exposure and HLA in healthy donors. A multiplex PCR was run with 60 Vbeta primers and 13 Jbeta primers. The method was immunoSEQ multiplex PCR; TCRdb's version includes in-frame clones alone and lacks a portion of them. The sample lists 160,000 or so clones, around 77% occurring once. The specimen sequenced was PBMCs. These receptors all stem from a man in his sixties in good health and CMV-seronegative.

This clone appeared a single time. CDR3 in DNA: TGTGCCAGTTCGGACAGGGGTTTCTATGGCTACACCTTC. Its translation is CASSDRGFYGYTF. The chain joins TRBV19 to TRBJ1-2; 9 bases are a match to TRBD1. The CDR3 loop spans 13 amino acids. CDR1 and CDR2 from the germline V gene are LNHDA and SQIVND (reference sequence). V was pared by 8 bases and J by 4 bases, with 5 bases of the junction left unmatched.

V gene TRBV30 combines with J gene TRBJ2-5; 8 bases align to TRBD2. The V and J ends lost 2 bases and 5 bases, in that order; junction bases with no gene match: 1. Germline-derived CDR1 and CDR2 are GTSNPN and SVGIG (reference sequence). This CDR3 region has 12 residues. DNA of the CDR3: TGTGCCTGGAGTACGGGGGGGGAGACCCAGTACTTC. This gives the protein CAWSTGGETQYF.

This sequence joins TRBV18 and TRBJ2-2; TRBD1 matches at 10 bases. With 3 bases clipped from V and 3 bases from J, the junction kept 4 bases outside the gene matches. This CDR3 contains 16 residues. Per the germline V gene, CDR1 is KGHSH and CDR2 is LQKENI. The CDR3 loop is CASSPRQGAHTGELFF. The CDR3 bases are TGTGCCAGCTCACCCCGACAGGGGGCACACACCGGGGAGCTGTTTTTT.

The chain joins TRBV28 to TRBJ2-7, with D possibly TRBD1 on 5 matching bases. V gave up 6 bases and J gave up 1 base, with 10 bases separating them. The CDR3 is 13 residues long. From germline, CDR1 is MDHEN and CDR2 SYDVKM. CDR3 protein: CASRTDISYEQYF. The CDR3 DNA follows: TGTGCCAGCAGGACAGACATTTCCTACGAGCAGTACTTC.

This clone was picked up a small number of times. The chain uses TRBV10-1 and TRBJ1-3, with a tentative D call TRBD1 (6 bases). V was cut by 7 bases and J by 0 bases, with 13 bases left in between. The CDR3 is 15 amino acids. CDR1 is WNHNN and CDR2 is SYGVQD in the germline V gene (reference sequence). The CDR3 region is CASTRTDSSGNTIYF. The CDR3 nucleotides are TGCGCCAGCACTCGGACGGACAGCTCTGGAAACACCATATATTTT.